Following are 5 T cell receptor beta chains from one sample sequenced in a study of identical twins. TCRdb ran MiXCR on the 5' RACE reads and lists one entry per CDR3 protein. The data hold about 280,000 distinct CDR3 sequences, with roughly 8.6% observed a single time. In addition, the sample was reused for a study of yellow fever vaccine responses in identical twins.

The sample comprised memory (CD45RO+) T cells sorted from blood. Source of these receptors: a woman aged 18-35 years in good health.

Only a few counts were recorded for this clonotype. DNA for the CDR3: TGTGCCAGCAGTCACTCCCGACTAGCGGGACAAGAGACCCAGTACTTC. This sequence encodes CASSHSRLAGQETQYF. The chain carries TRBV2 and TRBJ2-5, with TRBD2 identical over 11 bases. The V gene's germline CDR1 is SNHLY and CDR2 FYNNEI. The J segment lost 2 bases and the V segment lost 5 bases, leaving 7 bases of the junction unmatched. This CDR3 contains 16 residues.

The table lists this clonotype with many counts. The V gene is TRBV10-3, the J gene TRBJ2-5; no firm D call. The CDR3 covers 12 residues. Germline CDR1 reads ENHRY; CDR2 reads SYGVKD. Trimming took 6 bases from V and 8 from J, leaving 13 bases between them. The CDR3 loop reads CAIRDPVGTQYF. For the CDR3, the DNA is TGTGCCATCAGAGACCCCGTGGGTACCCAGTACTTC.

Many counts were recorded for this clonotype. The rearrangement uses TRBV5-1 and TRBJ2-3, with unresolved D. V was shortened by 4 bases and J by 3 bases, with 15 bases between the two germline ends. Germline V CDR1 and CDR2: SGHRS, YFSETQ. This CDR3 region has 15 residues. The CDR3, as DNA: TGCGCCAGCAGCCCCGCAAACCAACAGACAGATACGCAGTATTTT. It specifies CASSPANQQTDTQYF.

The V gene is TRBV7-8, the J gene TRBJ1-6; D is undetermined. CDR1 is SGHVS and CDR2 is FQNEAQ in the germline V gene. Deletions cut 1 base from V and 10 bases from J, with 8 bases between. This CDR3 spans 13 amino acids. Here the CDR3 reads CASSLVNLSPLHF. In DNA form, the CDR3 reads TGTGCCAGCAGCTTAGTCAATTTGTCACCCCTCCACTTT.

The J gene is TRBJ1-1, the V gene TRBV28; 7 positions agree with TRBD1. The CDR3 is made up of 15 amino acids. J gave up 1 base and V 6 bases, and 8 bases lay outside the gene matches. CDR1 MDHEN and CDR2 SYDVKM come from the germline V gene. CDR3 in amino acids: CASSPQGRGNTEAFF. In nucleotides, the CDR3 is TGTGCCAGCAGCCCACAGGGGAGGGGGAACACTGAAGCTTTCTTT.